Listed below are T cell receptor beta chains from one sample, sequenced in a study of T cells after yellow fever vaccination. TCRdb re-analysed the 5' RACE reads in MiXCR, keeping a single row per CDR3 protein. The sample contains about 120,000 distinct CDR3 sequences, 7.2% of which appear only once. Specimen: CD4+ T cells sorted from PBMCs, collected more than 40 days after the first yellow fever vaccination. The receptors were gathered from a man aged 18-30 years who received the YFV17D yellow fever vaccine. CDR3s include the opening cysteine and the closing phenylalanine or tryptophan. A D gene is named only where the DNA matches it firmly. Size is omitted from some rows. Given values are once, few, many or a class for expanded clones.

CDR3 protein: CASSSIGDYGYTF
CDR3 DNA: TGTGCCAGCAGCTCCATAGGAGACTATGGCTACACCTTC
D gene: -
J gene: TRBJ1-2
V gene: TRBV5-4
clone size: many

CDR3 protein: CASSPHGEGSGANVLTF
CDR3 DNA: TGTGCCAGCAGCCCCCACGGGGAGGGAAGTGGGGCCAACGTCCTGACTTTC
D gene: TRBD2
J gene: TRBJ2-6
V gene: TRBV9
clone size: many

CDR3 protein: CASSLAGAADTQYF
CDR3 DNA: TGTGCCAGCAGTTTAGCAGGCGCCGCAGATACGCAGTATTTT
D gene: -
J gene: TRBJ2-3
V gene: TRBV7-7
clone size: -

CDR3 protein: CASSQVETQYF
CDR3 DNA: TGTGCCAGCAGCCAGGTCGAGACCCAGTACTTC
D gene: -
J gene: TRBJ2-5
V gene: TRBV3-1
clone size: many

CDR3 protein: CASRTGGNYQPQHF
CDR3 DNA: TGTGCCAGTAGGACGGGGGGAAATTATCAGCCCCAGCATTTT
D gene: -
J gene: TRBJ1-5
V gene: TRBV6-1
clone size: few

CDR3 protein: CASSAPGTVGNTIYF
CDR3 DNA: TGTGCCAGCAGCGCCCCCGGGACGGTCGGAAACACCATATATTTT
D gene: -
J gene: TRBJ1-3
V gene: TRBV9
clone size: few

CDR3 protein: CASSRRLAGGLETQYF
CDR3 DNA: TGTGCCAGCAGCCGGAGACTAGCGGGGGGGTTAGAGACCCAGTACTTC
D gene: TRBD2
J gene: TRBJ2-5
V gene: TRBV12-3/TRBV12-4
clone size: many

CDR3 protein: CASSPRQGWEETQYF
CDR3 DNA: TGTGCCAGCAGTCCTCGACAGGGGTGGGAAGAGACCCAGTACTTC
D gene: TRBD1
J gene: TRBJ2-5
V gene: TRBV7-2
clone size: few

CDR3 protein: CASSQVLQPGGYREQYF
CDR3 DNA: TGTGCCAGCAGCCAAGTTCTACAGCCAGGGGGCTACCGCGAGCAGTACTTC
D gene: TRBD1
J gene: TRBJ2-7
V gene: TRBV4-2
clone size: many

CDR3 protein: CASSQQGSIRDTQYF
CDR3 DNA: TGTGCCAGCAGCCAACAGGGCTCCATACGCGATACGCAGTATTTT
D gene: -
J gene: TRBJ2-3
V gene: TRBV12-3/TRBV12-4
clone size: many

CDR3 protein: CASSEASPKRETQYF
CDR3 DNA: TGTGCCAGCAGCGAAGCCTCCCCCAAACGGGAGACCCAGTACTTC
D gene: -
J gene: TRBJ2-5
V gene: TRBV28
clone size: -

CDR3 protein: CASSLDSGGYNEQFF
CDR3 DNA: TGTGCCAGCAGCTTGGATAGCGGGGGATACAATGAGCAGTTCTTC
D gene: TRBD2
J gene: TRBJ2-1
V gene: TRBV5-4
clone size: -

CDR3 protein: CATSDPRRGTHGELFF
CDR3 DNA: TGTGCCACCAGTGACCCTCGACGGGGGACCCACGGGGAGCTGTTTTTT
D gene: -
J gene: TRBJ2-2
V gene: TRBV24-1
clone size: medium-sized

CDR3 protein: CASSPARGATDTQYF
CDR3 DNA: TGTGCCAGCTCACCCGCAAGGGGGGCCACAGATACGCAGTATTTT
D gene: -
J gene: TRBJ2-3
V gene: TRBV18
clone size: many

CDR3 protein: CASSLAGLSYEQYF
CDR3 DNA: TGTGCCAGCAGTTTGGCCGGTCTCTCCTACGAGCAGTACTTC
D gene: -
J gene: TRBJ2-7
V gene: TRBV12-3/TRBV12-4
clone size: many

CDR3 protein: CSGRGLIRDTEAFF
CDR3 DNA: TGCAGCGGAAGGGGACTAATTCGGGACACTGAAGCTTTCTTT
D gene: -
J gene: TRBJ1-1
V gene: TRBV29-1
clone size: many

CDR3 protein: CASREGAVTYEQYF
CDR3 DNA: TGTGCCAGCAGGGAGGGGGCGGTAACCTACGAGCAGTACTTC
D gene: -
J gene: TRBJ2-7
V gene: TRBV7-2
clone size: few

CDR3 protein: CASRPGDYGTQYF
CDR3 DNA: TGTGCCAGCAGGCCAGGGGACTATGGGACCCAGTACTTC
D gene: -
J gene: TRBJ2-5
V gene: TRBV12-3/TRBV12-4
clone size: many

CDR3 protein: CASSVKGRQADTQYF
CDR3 DNA: TGTGCCAGCAGCGTAAAAGGTAGACAAGCAGATACGCAGTATTTT
D gene: -
J gene: TRBJ2-3
V gene: TRBV9
clone size: many

CDR3 protein: CSARLGTSTDTQYF
CDR3 DNA: TGCAGTGCTAGACTGGGGACTAGCACAGATACGCAGTATTTT
D gene: -
J gene: TRBJ2-3
V gene: TRBV20-1
clone size: -

CDR3 protein: CASSQTHEQFF
CDR3 DNA: TGTGCCAGCAGTCAGACCCATGAGCAGTTCTTC
D gene: -
J gene: TRBJ2-1
V gene: TRBV5-4
clone size: few

CDR3 protein: CSARDQRSSYEQYF
CDR3 DNA: TGCAGTGCTAGAGATCAACGAAGCTCCTACGAGCAGTACTTC
D gene: -
J gene: TRBJ2-7
V gene: TRBV20-1
clone size: many

CDR3 protein: CASSPLLQGASGYTF
CDR3 DNA: TGTGCCAGCAGTCCTCTCCTCCAGGGGGCTAGTGGCTACACCTTC
D gene: TRBD1
J gene: TRBJ1-2
V gene: TRBV12-3/TRBV12-4
clone size: many

CDR3 protein: CASTPQGGGRNEQYF
CDR3 DNA: TGTGCCAGCACCCCCCAGGGAGGGGGGCGGAACGAGCAGTACTTC
D gene: -
J gene: TRBJ2-7
V gene: TRBV5-4
clone size: -

CDR3 protein: CAWSPVGYEQYF
CDR3 DNA: TGTGCCTGGAGCCCCGTCGGTTACGAGCAGTACTTC
D gene: -
J gene: TRBJ2-7
V gene: TRBV30
clone size: -

CDR3 protein: CSARIGQGGEKLFF
CDR3 DNA: TGCAGTGCTAGAATCGGACAGGGGGGTGAAAAACTGTTTTTT
D gene: TRBD1
J gene: TRBJ1-4
V gene: TRBV20-1
clone size: many

CDR3 protein: CASSLEATNEKLFF
CDR3 DNA: TGCGCCAGCAGCTTAGAGGCAACTAATGAAAAACTGTTTTTT
D gene: -
J gene: TRBJ1-4
V gene: TRBV5-1
clone size: many

CDR3 protein: CASSLFLDTGELFF
CDR3 DNA: TGTGCCAGCAGTTTATTCCTAGACACCGGGGAGCTGTTTTTT
D gene: -
J gene: TRBJ2-2
V gene: TRBV27
clone size: many

CDR3 protein: CASSRGVTGTNEQFF
CDR3 DNA: TGCGCCAGCAGCCGAGGTGTAACCGGGACTAATGAGCAGTTCTTC
D gene: -
J gene: TRBJ2-1
V gene: TRBV5-1
clone size: many

CDR3 protein: CASSQEVAGGTNTGELFF
CDR3 DNA: TGCGCCAGCAGCCAAGAAGTAGCGGGGGGTACGAACACCGGGGAGCTGTTTTTT
D gene: TRBD2
J gene: TRBJ2-2
V gene: TRBV4-3
clone size: many

CDR3 protein: CASSRAENTEAFF
CDR3 DNA: TGTGCCAGTAGCAGGGCGGAAAACACTGAAGCTTTCTTT
D gene: -
J gene: TRBJ1-1
V gene: TRBV19
clone size: many

CDR3 protein: CASSPGGYGYTF
CDR3 DNA: TGTGCCAGCAGCCCAGGGGGCTATGGCTACACCTTC
D gene: TRBD1
J gene: TRBJ1-2
V gene: TRBV12-3/TRBV12-4
clone size: many

CDR3 protein: CASSRAGTTRNEQFF
CDR3 DNA: TGTGCCAGCAGTCGAGCCGGGACAACAAGGAATGAGCAGTTCTTC
D gene: -
J gene: TRBJ2-1
V gene: TRBV28
clone size: many

CDR3 protein: CSARAGNTEAFF
CDR3 DNA: TGCAGTGCTAGAGCAGGAAACACTGAAGCTTTCTTT
D gene: -
J gene: TRBJ1-1
V gene: TRBV20-1
clone size: many

CDR3 protein: CASSYSEANYGYTF
CDR3 DNA: TGTGCCAGCAGTTATTCGGAAGCTAACTATGGCTACACCTTC
D gene: -
J gene: TRBJ1-2
V gene: TRBV6-5
clone size: many

CDR3 protein: CASSQDGGSGNTIYF
CDR3 DNA: TGCGCCAGCAGCCAAGATGGGGGCTCTGGAAACACCATATATTTT
D gene: -
J gene: TRBJ1-3
V gene: TRBV4-3
clone size: many

CDR3 protein: CASSSRDSFSPLHF
CDR3 DNA: TGTGCCAGCAGTTCCCGGGACAGTTTTTCACCCCTCCACTTT
D gene: TRBD1
J gene: TRBJ1-6
V gene: TRBV12-3/TRBV12-4
clone size: many

CDR3 protein: CASSFGGTGANVLTF
CDR3 DNA: TGTGCCAGCAGTTTTGGGGGGACTGGGGCCAACGTCCTGACTTTC
D gene: -
J gene: TRBJ2-6
V gene: TRBV12-3/TRBV12-4
clone size: few

CDR3 protein: CSASLGGRQPQHF
CDR3 DNA: TGCAGTGCTAGCCTCGGGGGTAGACAGCCCCAGCATTTT
D gene: -
J gene: TRBJ1-5
V gene: TRBV20-1
clone size: many

CDR3 protein: CASSARQGNTEAFF
CDR3 DNA: TGTGCCAGCAGCGCCCGACAGGGTAACACTGAAGCTTTCTTT
D gene: TRBD1
J gene: TRBJ1-1
V gene: TRBV12-3/TRBV12-4
clone size: many

CDR3 protein: CASSPRQNTEAFF
CDR3 DNA: TGTGCCAGCAGCCCACGGCAGAACACTGAAGCTTTCTTT
D gene: -
J gene: TRBJ1-1
V gene: TRBV7-3
clone size: -

CDR3 protein: CASSFPNSPLHF
CDR3 DNA: TGTGCCAGCAGTTTCCCTAATTCACCCCTCCACTTT
D gene: -
J gene: TRBJ1-6
V gene: TRBV27
clone size: many

CDR3 protein: CASSHRGSMNTEAFF
CDR3 DNA: TGTGCCAGCAGCCACAGGGGTTCCATGAACACTGAAGCTTTCTTT
D gene: TRBD1
J gene: TRBJ1-1
V gene: TRBV6-5
clone size: many

CDR3 protein: CASSSDRLNTEAFF
CDR3 DNA: TGTGCCAGCAGCTCCGACAGGCTTAACACTGAAGCTTTCTTT
D gene: -
J gene: TRBJ1-1
V gene: TRBV7-2
clone size: many